One and the same sample provided the 6 T cell receptor beta chains below, sequenced in a study of STAT5B mutations in CD4+ large granular lymphocyte leukemia. TCRdb's table, derived via immunoSEQ multiplex PCR, lists solely in-frame clones and lacks some. The sample has approximately 32,000 clones, approximately 69% seen once. Sequenced material: CD4+ T cells from blood buffy coats. All receptors come from a human donor in good health.

The chain links TRBV6-1 to TRBJ2-2, with a tentative D call TRBD2 (5 bases). This CDR3 is built from 15 residues. Germline CDR1 and CDR2: MNHNS and SASEGT. V gave up 7 bases and J gave up 1 base, with 13 bases separating them. The CDR3 sequence is CASNPRERNTGELFF. CDR3 bases: TGTGCCAGCAACCCCCGGGAAAGGAACACCGGGGAGCTGTTTTTT.

V and J are TRBV4-3 and TRBJ2-3, with 9 bases fitting TRBD2. The CDR3 is 15 amino acids. Germline CDR1 reads LGHNA; CDR2 reads YSLEER. Trimming took 4 bases from V and 8 from J; bases not matched to a gene: 10. The CDR3 sequence: CASSPNPAGGSTQYF. CDR3 DNA sequence: TGCGCCAGCAGCCCCAATCCCGCGGGGGGGAGTACGCAGTATTTT.

This clone was seen more than once but under ten times. J is TRBJ1-6 and V is TRBV19; no definite D call. The CDR3 contains 13 residues. CDR1 is LNHDA and CDR2 is SQIVND in the germline V gene (reference sequence). Trimming removed 5 bases at V and 7 bases at J, with 9 bases between. CDR3 amino acids: CASSDMGNSPLHF. CDR3 DNA: TGTGCCAGTAGTGACATGGGGAATTCACCCCTCCACTTT.

This clone appeared once. J is TRBJ1-2 and V is TRBV19, with 8 bases aligning to TRBD1. Looked up from germline, CDR1 is LNHDA and CDR2 is SQIVND (reference sequence). J lost 5 bases, V lost 5 bases, and 10 bases had no gene match. The CDR3 is made up of 15 amino acids. The CDR3 nucleotides read TGTGCCAGTAGTCCCGGACAGGGTAGGGTTTATGGCTACACCTTC. This sequence encodes CASSPGQGRVYGYTF.

The chain employs TRBV7-2 and TRBJ1-4; D is uncertain. The CDR3 runs 16 residues. Germline V CDR1 and CDR2: SGHTA, FQGNSA. V was shortened by 1 base and J by 7 bases, with 16 bases between the two germline ends. The CDR3 DNA reads as TGTGCCAGCAGCTTAGAATCCGGACCAGTCGCTGAAAAACTGTTTTTT. This encodes CASSLESGPVAEKLFF.

CDR3 residues: CASSFSGGPVADTQYF. The CDR3 nucleotides are TGTGCCAGCAGCTTTAGCGGGGGGCCCGTCGCAGATACGCAGTATTTT. The gene calls are TRBV7-2 and TRBJ2-3; 10 positions match TRBD2. The J segment lost 4 bases and the V segment lost 3 bases, leaving 7 bases of the junction unmatched. CDR1 and CDR2 (germline): SGHTA, FQGNSA. CDR3 length: 16 residues.